Shown below are 15 T cell receptor beta chains from a single sample sequenced in a study of T cell responses to AZD1222 COVID-19 vaccine. Clones were read by immunoSEQ multiplex PCR, and TCRdb kept only the in-frame ones, dropping some. The sample gives 150,000 to 200,000 clones, 80% to 90% of which show up once; about 3% is in the top ten. Material: peripheral blood, obtained on day 0 of MenACWY control vaccination. These receptors were taken from an adult in good health.

The gene calls are TRBV19 and TRBJ2-3; D uncertain. The V end lost 7 bases, the J end lost 1 base, and 12 bases lay between the germline ends. In germline, CDR1 is LNHDA, CDR2 SQIVND (reference sequence). The CDR3 covers 14 residues. CDR3 residues: CASNKGIRTDTQYF. The CDR3 DNA reads as TGTGCCAGTAATAAGGGTATCCGCACAGATACGCAGTATTTT.

This chain uses TRBV18 with TRBJ1-5; TRBD1 aligns across 9 bases. The CDR3 is 15 amino acids. The germline V gene encodes CDR1 KGHSH and CDR2 LQKENI. Trimming removed 6 bases from V and 5 bases from J; junction bases left unmatched: 8. The CDR3 region is CASSYETGGHQPQHF. The CDR3 nucleotides read TGTGCCAGCTCCTACGAGACAGGGGGTCATCAGCCCCAGCATTTT.

This CDR3 reads CATSDLHGAGETQYF. In nucleotides, the CDR3 is TGTGCCACCAGTGATTTGCATGGTGCGGGGGAGACCCAGTACTTC. The genes are TRBV24-1 and TRBJ2-5, with TRBD2 as a possible D gene (6 bases). V gave up 0 bases and J gave up 5 bases, with 12 bases separating them. The CDR3 length is 15 residues. CDR1 and CDR2 from the germline V gene are KGHDR and SFDVKD.

This clone was picked up a small number of times. The V and J genes are TRBV6-6 and TRBJ1-5, with D unresolved. This CDR3 has 13 amino acids. The germline V gene has CDR1 MNHNY and CDR2 SVGAGI (reference sequence). Trimming left V 8 bases short and J 3 bases short, with 11 bases between. The CDR3 nucleotides are TGTGCCAGCGGCTTAACGGACAATCAGCCCCAGCATTTT. Its protein is CASGLTDNQPQHF.

The gene calls are TRBV25-1 and TRBJ1-2, with 7 bases lining up with TRBD1. Per germline, CDR1 MGHDK and CDR2 SYGVNS. With V trimmed by 4 bases and J by 5 bases, 13 bases remained unmatched. This CDR3 has 16 residues. In nucleotides, the CDR3 is TGTGCCAGCAGTGCCGCGGGGACAGTCGTCGGGTATGGCTACACCTTC. Translated, it gives CASSAAGTVVGYGYTF.

V gene TRBV19 combines with J gene TRBJ1-5, with D perhaps TRBD1 (5 bases). Deletions cut 0 bases from V and 5 bases from J, with 26 bases between. The germline gives CDR1 LNHDA, CDR2 SQIVND (reference sequence). The CDR3 has 20 amino acids. CDR3 sequence reads: CASSIDRVTTGLMRHQPQHF. The CDR3 coding sequence is TGTGCCAGTAGTATAGATCGGGTTACAACGGGACTGATGAGGCATCAGCCCCAGCATTTT.

The rearrangement joins TRBV4-1 to TRBJ2-7; 7 nucleotides agree with TRBD1. This CDR3 spans 16 amino acids. The ends lost 1 base at V and 2 bases at J; junction bases unmatched: 8. Germline V CDR1 and CDR2: MGHRA, YSYEKL. The CDR3 DNA follows: TGCGCCAGCAGCCAAGGGGCCGACAGGGCAACCTACGAGCAGTACTTC. It is translated as CASSQGADRATYEQYF.

The gene calls are TRBV18 and TRBJ2-1; 8 bases agree with TRBD2. Germline V lookup: CDR1 KGHSH, CDR2 LQKENI. This CDR3 is built from 16 residues. With V trimmed by 2 bases and J by 6 bases, 9 bases remained unmatched. The CDR3 loop reads CASSPNNGGAGNEQFF. DNA for the CDR3: TGTGCCAGCTCACCAAATAACGGGGGGGCCGGCAATGAGCAGTTCTTC.

The V gene is TRBV5-6, the J gene TRBJ1-6, with D perhaps TRBD1 (5 bases). The CDR3 covers 15 residues. V was cut by 3 bases and J by 3 bases, with 10 bases left in between. Germline-derived CDR1 and CDR2 are SGHDT and YYEEEE. The CDR3 DNA reads as TGTGCCAGCAGCTACGGGGGAGGCTATAATTCACCCCTCCACTTT. Translation gives CASSYGGGYNSPLHF.

This clone appeared once. This chain joins TRBV5-1 and TRBJ2-2; D is perhaps TRBD1 or TRBD2 (5 bases each). CDR3 length: 14 residues. CDR1 is SGHRS and CDR2 is YFSETQ in the germline V gene. V lost 5 bases and J lost 9, with 17 bases in between. The CDR3 sequence is CASRPRDGTRELFF. The CDR3 DNA reads as TGCGCCAGCAGGCCAAGGGACGGTACCCGGGAGCTGTTTTTT.

This chain joins TRBV19 and TRBJ1-4, with a weak D call TRBD1 (5 bases). Looked up from germline, CDR1 is LNHDA and CDR2 is SQIVND (reference sequence). Trimming removed 4 bases at V and 2 bases at J, with 14 bases between. This CDR3 has 16 residues. The CDR3 DNA is TGTGCCAGTAGTAAGCCGGGACCGGGGACTAATGAAAAACTGTTTTTT. Its translation is CASSKPGPGTNEKLFF.

The rearrangement uses TRBV28 and TRBJ1-2; 8 bases are a match to TRBD1. The CDR3 is 13 amino acids. Unmatched junction bases numbered 5, after V lost 3 bases and J lost 8 bases. The germline V gene encodes CDR1 MDHEN and CDR2 SYDVKM. DNA for the CDR3: TGTGCCAGCAGTTTCGACAGGGGAAGCGGCTACACCTTC. It specifies CASSFDRGSGYTF.

This rearrangement joins TRBV18 to TRBJ2-7, with 7 bases identical to TRBD1. Germline CDR1 and CDR2: KGHSH and LQKENI. The J segment lost 2 bases and the V segment lost 1 base, leaving 8 bases of the junction unmatched. This CDR3 comprises 16 residues. This chain's CDR3 is CASSPLPTGAAYEQYF. CDR3 coding DNA: TGTGCCAGCTCACCACTTCCCACAGGGGCAGCCTACGAGCAGTACTTC.

The chain uses TRBV28 and TRBJ1-3; D is perhaps TRBD1 (6 bases). The V gene lost 7 bases and the J gene lost 0 bases, with 19 bases spanning the gap. Germline CDR1 MDHEN, CDR2 SYDVKM. The CDR3 consists of 17 residues. The CDR3 DNA sequence: TGTGCCAGCACCCCTCCCCCGACAGGACCCTCTGGAAACACCATATATTTT. Translation: CASTPPPTGPSGNTIYF.

The genes are TRBV28 and TRBJ1-2; D perhaps matches TRBD1 (5 bases). This CDR3 contains 14 residues. Germline CDR1 and CDR2: MDHEN and SYDVKM. V was shortened by 5 bases and J by 8 bases, with 18 bases between the two germline ends. CDR3 coding DNA: TGTGCCAGCAGTATCCTACAGGCAGTCGGAGGCTACACCTTC. Translating gives CASSILQAVGGYTF.